These T cell receptor beta chains were read from a single sample in a study of early T cells in non-severe SARS-CoV-2 infection. TCRdb analysed the 5' RACE reads with MiXCR anew, one entry per CDR3 protein. The sample lists roughly 83,000 distinct CDR3 sequences, about 10% occurring once. This specimen was whole blood, taken at baseline. These TCRs come from an adult who was a healthcare worker with PCR-confirmed SARS-CoV-2 infection or an uninfected control (not recorded which). The CDR3 runs from the conserved cysteine through the conserved F or W. Each record gives: CDR3 protein, CDR3 DNA, J gene, D gene, clone size, V gene. A D gene is named only where the DNA matches it firmly. Clone size is shown for a subset of rows, as once, few, many or a class of expanded clone.

CASSPLRGDTQYF	TGTGCCAGCAGTCCCCTTCGAGGAGATACGCAGTATTTT	TRBJ2-3	NA	many	TRBV12-3/TRBV12-4
CASSQGSNEQFF	TGTGCCAGCTCCCAGGGTTCCAATGAGCAGTTCTTC	TRBJ2-1	NA	many	TRBV6-1
CASSHLQGGSYNEQFF	TGTGCCAGCAGTCACCTCCAGGGTGGCTCCTACAATGAGCAGTTCTTC	TRBJ2-1	NA	few	TRBV12-3/TRBV12-4
CASSLGQGRDTEAFF	TGCGCCAGCAGCTTGGGGCAGGGAAGGGACACTGAAGCTTTCTTT	TRBJ1-1	NA	few	TRBV5-1
CASSFGSMGDEQFF	TGTGCCAGCAGCTTCGGGAGTATGGGCGATGAGCAGTTCTTC	TRBJ2-1	NA	NA	TRBV11-3
CSAGTSTYEQYF	TGCAGTGCCGGGACTAGTACCTACGAGCAGTACTTC	TRBJ2-7	TRBD2	NA	TRBV20-1
CASSLVPERNTEAFF	TGTGCCAGCAGCTTAGTGCCGGAACGGAACACTGAAGCTTTCTTT	TRBJ1-1	NA	many	TRBV7-9
CATSSPGTSAILSTDTQYF	TGTGCCACCAGCAGTCCCGGGACTAGCGCGATACTAAGCACAGATACGCAGTATTTT	TRBJ2-3	TRBD2	many	TRBV15
CSVSAPGNTIYF	TGCAGTGTCTCGGCCCCTGGAAACACCATATATTTT	TRBJ1-3	NA	NA	TRBV20-1
CASSSPARSGNTGELFF	TGTGCCAGCAGCTCCCCAGCCAGGAGCGGAAACACCGGGGAGCTGTTTTTT	TRBJ2-2	NA	few	TRBV7-3
CASSYSGRETSEQYF	TGTGCCAGCAGTTACTCTGGGCGGGAGACTAGCGAGCAGTACTTC	TRBJ2-7	TRBD2	many	TRBV6-2/TRBV6-3
CSARDIGGYGYTF	TGCAGTGCTAGAGATATCGGGGGCTATGGCTACACCTTC	TRBJ1-2	NA	NA	TRBV20-1
CASSATFARRNIQYF	TGTGCCAGCAGCGCGACGTTCGCGCGGAGGAACATTCAGTACTTC	TRBJ2-4	NA	NA	TRBV7-2
CSALPRDEQYF	TGCAGTGCTCTCCCTAGGGACGAGCAGTACTTC	TRBJ2-7	NA	many	TRBV20-1
CASSLERVGANVLTF	TGCGCCAGCAGCTTGGAACGGGTGGGGGCCAACGTCCTGACTTTC	TRBJ2-6	NA	few	TRBV5-1
CVASKSASGTYGYTF	TGTGTGGCCAGTAAATCCGCCTCCGGCACCTATGGCTACACCTTC	TRBJ1-2	NA	NA	TRBV19
CASGSGSPSDEQFF	TGTGCCAGTGGTAGCGGGAGTCCCTCCGATGAGCAGTTCTTC	TRBJ2-1	TRBD2	many	TRBV19
CASMMAGTDTQYF	TGTGCCAGCATGATGGCCGGCACAGATACGCAGTATTTT	TRBJ2-3	NA	NA	TRBV6-2/TRBV6-3
CASSLGEGEQETQYF	TGCGCCAGCAGCTTGGGAGAAGGAGAACAAGAGACCCAGTACTTC	TRBJ2-5	NA	NA	TRBV5-1
CASFSGTAYNEQFF	TGTGCCAGCTTCTCCGGGACAGCCTACAATGAGCAGTTCTTC	TRBJ2-1	TRBD1	many	TRBV28
CASSQVVDYEQYF	TGTGCCAGCAGCCAAGTAGTGGATTACGAGCAGTACTTC	TRBJ2-7	NA	NA	TRBV4-2
CASSLALGLAGGAQYF	TGTGCCAGCAGCTTAGCGCTCGGACTAGCGGGAGGAGCCCAGTACTTC	TRBJ2-5	TRBD2	many	TRBV7-2
CASSLSTGTGSSTDTQYF	TGTGCCAGCAGCTTATCGACCGGGACGGGATCTAGCACAGATACGCAGTATTTT	TRBJ2-3	NA	few	TRBV21-1
CASSLDMNTGELFF	TGTGCCAGCAGCTTGGACATGAACACCGGGGAGCTGTTTTTT	TRBJ2-2	NA	many	TRBV5-4
CATSRAGAEAFF	TGTGCCACCAGCAGGGCGGGGGCTGAAGCTTTCTTT	TRBJ1-1	NA	few	TRBV15
CANSLDPGQGYEQYF	TGTGCCAACAGCCTTGATCCGGGACAGGGCTACGAGCAGTACTTC	TRBJ2-7	TRBD1	NA	TRBV7-8
CASSPGTVNEKLFF	TGTGCCAGCAGTCCCGGGACGGTAAATGAAAAACTGTTTTTT	TRBJ1-4	NA	few	TRBV6-6
CASTDGLRNNEQFF	TGTGCCAGCACGGACGGTCTGAGAAACAATGAGCAGTTCTTC	TRBJ2-1	NA	NA	TRBV6-1